These 26 T cell receptor beta chains share one sample of origin, sequenced in a study of cytomegalovirus exposure and HLA in healthy donors. Assay: immunoSEQ multiplex PCR; the TCRdb copy retains only in-frame clones and omits some. The table has 120,000 to 150,000 clones, roughly 88% seen once. Sequenced material: PBMCs. All receptors derive from a young woman in good health and CMV-seropositive.

The V gene is TRBV6-5, the J gene TRBJ2-2; tentatively, D is TRBD2 (5 bases). CDR1 is MNHEY, CDR2 SVGAGI, per germline. Trimming stripped 2 bases from V and 4 bases from J, with 14 bases between. CDR3 size: 16 residues. Written as DNA, the CDR3 is TGTGCCAGCAGTTACGGAGGATCGTGGGTCACCGGGGAGCTGTTTTTT. It yields the protein CASSYGGSWVTGELFF.

About this clone itself: At one boundary the junction diverges from the germline segment, which might be a read error. The chain is built from TRBV6-6 and TRBJ2-1; TRBD1 is a possible D gene (5 bases). CDR1 and CDR2 (germline): MNHNY, SVGAGI (reference sequence). The CDR3 has 12 amino acids. The CDR3 sequence: CASSYTGGEQLF. Written as DNA, the CDR3 is TGTGCCAGCAGTTACACAGGCGGTGAGCAGCTCTTC.

This rearrangement joins TRBV11-2 to TRBJ2-2; the D is unclear. Germline V gene lookup returns CDR1 SGHAT and CDR2 FQNNGV. The V end lost 4 bases, the J end lost 6 bases, and 9 bases lay between the germline ends. The CDR3 covers 13 residues. CDR3 sequence: CASSSHSAGELFF. DNA for the CDR3: TGTGCCAGCAGCTCACACAGTGCCGGGGAGCTGTTTTTT.

In its sample, this clone was seen once. J is TRBJ2-5 and V is TRBV30; 12 bases are a match to TRBD2. J gave up 5 bases and V 4 bases, and 8 bases lay outside the gene matches. Germline lookup yields CDR1 GTSNPN and CDR2 SVGIG (reference sequence). The CDR3 extends over 15 amino acids. This CDR3 reads CAWTLAGGPRETQYF. In DNA form, the CDR3 reads TGTGCCTGGACCCTAGCGGGGGGGCCGAGGGAGACCCAGTACTTC.

This clone was observed a handful of times. The rearrangement joins TRBV4-1 to TRBJ1-2, with 7 bases that match TRBD1. The trim removed 4 bases at V and 7 bases at J, leaving 9 bases unmatched. The CDR3 totals 14 residues. Germline CDR1 MGHRA, CDR2 YSYEKL. The CDR3 nucleotides are TGCGCCAGCAGCCCCCCGACAGGGTCTTTTGGCTACACCTTC. Translated: CASSPPTGSFGYTF.

The rearrangement joins TRBV5-1 to TRBJ1-2, with 7 bases fitting TRBD1. Trimming cost V 4 bases and J 4 bases; bases outside gene matches: 7. Germline CDR1 is SGHRS and CDR2 is YFSETQ. The CDR3 sequence is 14 residues long. CDR3 in DNA: TGCGCCAGCAGCCCCCAAGACAGGGCCTATGGCTACACCTTC. This sequence encodes CASSPQDRAYGYTF.

CDR3 DNA sequence: TGCGCCAGCAGCTTTCAAGCCGGGACTAGCAGCACAGATACGCAGTATTTT. Its protein is CASSFQAGTSSTDTQYF. V gene TRBV4-1 combines with J gene TRBJ2-3; TRBD2 matches 9 bases. From germline, CDR1 is MGHRA and CDR2 YSYEKL. After removal of 5 bases from V and 0 bases from J, the junction contained 9 bases not matched to a gene. This CDR3 contains 17 residues.

This clone turned up a few times. This chain links TRBV4-2 with TRBJ2-1, with 11 nucleotides matching TRBD1. The CDR3 extends over 16 amino acids. The ends lost 0 bases at V and 3 bases at J; junction bases unmatched: 1. The germline CDR1 and CDR2 sequences are LGHNA and YNFKEQ. CDR3 sequence: CASSQDGTGGYNEQFF. Written as DNA, the CDR3 is TGTGCCAGCAGCCAAGATGGGACAGGGGGCTACAATGAGCAGTTCTTC.

The chain combines TRBV7-9 with TRBJ1-3; 7 nucleotides match TRBD1. Germline V gene data show CDR1 as SEHNR and CDR2 as FQNEAQ (reference sequence). V gave up 5 bases and J gave up 6 bases; unmatched junction bases: 10. The CDR3 consists of 15 residues. For the CDR3, the DNA is TGTGCCAGCAGCCAACCGACAGGGAGATCAAACACCATATATTTT. It specifies CASSQPTGRSNTIYF.

The V call is TRBV11-2, the J call TRBJ2-2; a weak D match, TRBD1 (5 bases). This CDR3 spans 14 amino acids. CDR1 and CDR2 (germline): SGHAT, FQNNGV. V was pared by 1 base and J by 7 bases, with 10 bases between. The CDR3 protein is CASSLAGKGGELFF. The DNA for the CDR3 is TGTGCCAGCAGCTTAGCAGGGAAGGGCGGGGAGCTGTTTTTT. Combining the CDR3 with reference TRBV11-2 and TRBJ2-2 gives the whole variable domain EAGVAQSPRYKIIEKRQSVAFWCNPISGHATLYWYQQILGQGPKLLIQFQNNGVVDDSQLPKDRFSAERLKGVDSTLKIQPAKLEDSAVYLCASSLAGKGGELFFGEGSRLTVL.

The count of this clone is one. The chain employs TRBV11-1 and TRBJ1-1, with D possibly being TRBD1 (6 bases). Trimming pared 4 bases from V and 1 base from J, leaving 13 bases between. Germline-derived CDR1 and CDR2 are SGHAT and FQDESV (reference sequence). The CDR3 runs to 15 residues. The CDR3 DNA reads as TGTGCCAGCAGCTACACACAGGGAACGAACACTGAAGCTTTCTTT. This encodes CASSYTQGTNTEAFF.

This clone was found once. The chain uses TRBV11-2 and TRBJ2-7; TRBD1 aligns across 11 bases. The CDR3 is 15 amino acids. With V trimmed by 5 bases and J by 1 base, 4 bases remained unmatched. Germline V gives CDR1 SGHAT, CDR2 FQNNGV. The CDR3 region is CASSSGQGASYEQYF. As DNA, the CDR3 is TGTGCCAGCAGCAGTGGACAGGGGGCGTCCTACGAGCAGTACTTC.

The chain has TRBV18 and TRBJ2-7, with TRBD1 as a possible D gene (5 bases). V was cut by 0 bases and J by 7 bases, with 13 bases left in between. There are 14 residues in the CDR3. The V gene's germline CDR1 is KGHSH and CDR2 LQKENI. CDR3 coding DNA: TGTGCCAGCTCACCACCGGCAGGGCCGTCGGAGCAGTACTTC. This codes for CASSPPAGPSEQYF.

The V gene is TRBV9, the J gene TRBJ2-1; unclear D gene. Trimming cost V 4 bases and J 7 bases, with 15 bases left between them. Germline CDR1 SGDLS, CDR2 YYNGEE. The CDR3 consists of 14 residues. The CDR3 DNA reads as TGTGCCAGCAGCCCCTCAACCGGTAGTAATGAGCAGTTCTTC. Its protein is CASSPSTGSNEQFF. Combining the CDR3 with reference TRBV9 and TRBJ2-1 gives the whole variable domain DSGVTQTPKHLITATGQRVTLRCSPRSGDLSVYWYQQSLDQGLQFLIQYYNGEERAKGNILERFSAQQFPDLHSELNLSSLELGDSALYFCASSPSTGSNEQFFGPGTRLTVL.

The V gene is TRBV7-2, the J gene TRBJ2-7, with D perhaps TRBD2 (5 bases). Trimming took 4 bases from V and 3 from J, leaving 13 bases between them. The CDR3 consists of 14 residues. The V gene's germline CDR1 is SGHTA and CDR2 FQGNSA. CDR3 protein: CASSSPIGVYEQYF. As DNA, the CDR3 is TGTGCCAGCAGCTCGCCGATCGGGGTCTACGAGCAGTACTTC. The full variable domain, rest sourced from reference TRBV7-2 and TRBJ2-7, is GAGVSQSPSNKVTEKGKDVELRCDPISGHTALYWYRQSLGQGLEFLIYFQGNSAPDKSGLPSDRFSAERTGGSVSTLTIQRTQQEDSAVYLCASSSPIGVYEQYFGPGTRLTVT.

Only one count was recorded for this clone. CDR3 sequence (DNA): TGTGCCAGCAGTGATGGGACTAGCGCAGATACGCAGTATTTT. Translating it yields CASSDGTSADTQYF. The J gene is TRBJ2-3, the V gene TRBV2; TRBD2 aligns across 10 bases. V was pared by 3 bases and J by 4 bases, with 1 base of the junction left unmatched. CDR3 length: 14 amino acids. From germline, CDR1 is SNHLY and CDR2 FYNNEI.

V gene TRBV28 combines with J gene TRBJ2-7; 7 nucleotides agree with TRBD2. CDR1 and CDR2 from the germline V gene are MDHEN and SYDVKM. V lost 7 bases to trimming and J lost 7 bases; unmatched junction nucleotides: 13. CDR3 size: 14 residues. The CDR3 reads CASTQGLGLSEQYF. CDR3 DNA sequence: TGTGCCAGCACCCAGGGTTTGGGACTATCGGAGCAGTACTTC. Drawing the rest from reference TRBV28 and TRBJ2-7, the complete variable domain is DVKVTQSSRYLVKRTGEKVFLECVQDMDHENMFWYRQDPGLGLRLIYFSYDVKMKEKGDIPEGYSVSREKKERFSLILESASTNQTSMYLCASTQGLGLSEQYFGPGTRLTVT.

The chain recombines TRBV6-1 with TRBJ2-7; D is unresolved. V was pared by 1 base and J by 4 bases, with 5 bases between. The CDR3 consists of 12 residues. Looked up from germline, CDR1 is MNHNS and CDR2 is SASEGT. This chain's CDR3 is CASSEVSYEQYF. The CDR3 DNA is TGTGCCAGCAGTGAAGTCTCGTACGAGCAGTACTTC.

With regard to this clone: Other DNA sequences of this sample code for an identical CDR3. V gene TRBV5-4 combines with J gene TRBJ1-1; maybe TRBD1 (6 bases). Germline V gene lookup returns CDR1 SGHNT and CDR2 YYREEE (reference sequence). Trimming left V 5 bases short and J 1 base short, with 9 bases between. This CDR3 comprises 13 residues. CDR3 protein: CASSGGGNTEAFF. CDR3 nucleotides: TGTGCCAGCAGTGGGGGCGGGAACACTGAAGCTTTCTTT.

This chain connects TRBV9 to TRBJ1-1; D possibly corresponds to TRBD1 (6 bases). This CDR3 has 13 amino acids. Germline V lookup: CDR1 SGDLS, CDR2 YYNGEE. V lost 4 bases and J 11 bases, leaving 18 bases between the germline ends. As DNA, the CDR3 is TGTGCCAGCAGCTCCACGGACAGCTCTCTCGCTTTCTTT. It encodes CASSSTDSSLAFF.

The chain employs TRBV29-1 and TRBJ2-7; 9 bases match TRBD1. The germline gives CDR1 SQVTM, CDR2 ANQGSEA. V dropped 5 bases and J dropped 5; count of bases not matched to a gene: 4. CDR3 size: 12 residues. CDR3 nucleotide sequence: TGCAGCGTTACAGGGGGCTCAGACGAGCAGTACTTC. Translation: CSVTGGSDEQYF.

The V and J genes are TRBV7-8 and TRBJ1-5, with 7 positions matching TRBD1. The CDR3 is made up of 14 amino acids. Germline-derived CDR1 and CDR2 are SGHVS and FQNEAQ. J lost 6 bases, V lost 3 bases, and 5 bases had no gene match. CDR3 DNA: TGTGCCAGCAGCTTCAGACAGGGTGGTCAGCCCCAGCATTTT. Its protein is CASSFRQGGQPQHF.

About this clone: At one end, the junction sequence differs from germline, possibly due to a read error. V and J are TRBV7-2 and TRBJ1-1; D call uncertain. CDR1 is SGHTA, CDR2 FQGNSA, per germline. The CDR3 extends over 13 amino acids. For the CDR3, the DNA is TGTGCCAGCAGCTTAGCCGAGGGTTTAGATTTGTACTTT. The encoded protein is CASSLAEGLDLYF.

The chain recombines TRBV19 with TRBJ2-2, with 9 bases aligning to TRBD1. Germline CDR1 is LNHDA and CDR2 is SQIVND (reference sequence). The V and J ends lost 6 bases and 0 bases, in that order; junction bases with no gene match: 2. This CDR3 has 15 residues. The chain's CDR3 is CASSTGGANTGELFF. The DNA for the CDR3 is TGTGCCAGTAGCACAGGGGGCGCGAACACCGGGGAGCTGTTTTTT.

In this sample, this clone turned up a few times. V usage is TRBV5-1 and J usage is TRBJ1-6, with TRBD1 matching 10 bases. V trimming: 1 base; J trimming: 6 bases; junction bases outside the gene matches: 4. Germline values: CDR1 SGHRS, CDR2 YFSETQ. This CDR3 has 16 residues. CDR3 nucleotides: TGCGCCAGCAGCTTGCGACAGGGGGCGGGTAATTCACCCCTCCACTTT. The encoded protein is CASSLRQGAGNSPLHF.

The chain is built from TRBV2 and TRBJ1-2; TRBD1 matches at 7 bases. CDR1 and CDR2 from the germline V gene are SNHLY and FYNNEI. This CDR3 contains 17 residues. The V gene end was trimmed by 4 bases and the J gene end by 7 bases; junction bases not matched to a gene: 18. The CDR3 loop reads CASSGDAGTEALVGYTF. The CDR3 coding sequence is TGTGCCAGCAGTGGGGATGCCGGGACAGAAGCTCTCGTTGGCTACACCTTC.